This T cell receptor beta chain was sequenced during a study of PD-L1 blockade in urothelial cancer. Study background: The median T cell count across tumor samples was about 1,500. Study results and caveats: Every patient provided just one FFPE tumor sample, which was not taken right before treatment. Greater numbers of tumor-infiltrating T lymphocytes were seen among patients with durable benefit.

This clone was detected a few times. Its antigen is unidentified. Assay: immunoSEQ multiplex PCR; the TCRdb copy retains only in-frame clones and omits some. Among some 35,000 clones listed, about a third were seen once. Sequences were derived from tumor tissue, sampled before atezolizumab (anti-PD-L1) treatment. The sequence was collected from a man aged 60-69 years with urothelial cancer.

CDR3 region: CASSPSGRVHEQYF. The CDR3 coding sequence is TGTGCCAGTAGCCCTAGCGGGAGGGTCCACGAGCAGTACTTC. The V call is TRBV19, the J call TRBJ2-7; 12 bases match TRBD2. Germline values: CDR1 LNHDA, CDR2 SQIVND (reference sequence). V dropped 6 bases and J dropped 5; count of bases not matched to a gene: 5. This CDR3 is 14 amino acids long.